This T cell receptor beta chain was retrieved from a study of blood T cell repertoires in COVID-19. Those who participated ranged in age from about 18 to 89 years and resided in some 24 US areas. This CDR3 spans 14 amino acids. Trimming at V came to 5 bases and at J to 8 bases, leaving 10 bases not matched to a gene. The germline V gene has CDR1 SGHTA and CDR2 FQGNSA. Profiling relied on immunoSEQ multiplex PCR, and the TCRdb table lists in-frame clones only, not all of them. The sample consists of 210,000 or so clones, roughly nine tenths of them appearing once. This clonotype originated in a woman aged 45-60 years in a cohort exposed to, infected with or recovered from COVID-19 (not recorded which). The gene calls are TRBV7-2 and TRBJ1-1, with TRBD1 matching 8 bases. The sequencing input was PBMCs or T cells enriched from blood (not recorded which). The CDR3 DNA follows: TGTGCCAGCAGCGCCACCGGGACAGGCTTCGAAGCTTTCTTT. Protein sequence: CASSATGTGFEAFF.